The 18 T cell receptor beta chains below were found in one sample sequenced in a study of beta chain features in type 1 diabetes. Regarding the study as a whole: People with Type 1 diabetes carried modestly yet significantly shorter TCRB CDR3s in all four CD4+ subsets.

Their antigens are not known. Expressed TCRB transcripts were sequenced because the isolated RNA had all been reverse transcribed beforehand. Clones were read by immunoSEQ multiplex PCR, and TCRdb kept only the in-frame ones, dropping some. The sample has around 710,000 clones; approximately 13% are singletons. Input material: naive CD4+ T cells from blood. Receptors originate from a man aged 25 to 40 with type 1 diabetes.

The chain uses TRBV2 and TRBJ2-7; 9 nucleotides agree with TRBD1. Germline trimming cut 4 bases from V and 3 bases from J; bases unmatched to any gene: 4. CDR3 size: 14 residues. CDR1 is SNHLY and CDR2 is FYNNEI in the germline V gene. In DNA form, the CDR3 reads TGTGCCAGCAGTGTGGACAGGGGAGTCTACGAGCAGTACTTC. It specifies CASSVDRGVYEQYF. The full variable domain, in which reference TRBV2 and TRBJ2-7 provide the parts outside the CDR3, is EPEVTQTPSHQVTQMGQEVILRCVPISNHLYFYWYRQILGQKVEFLVSFYNNEISEKSEIFDDQFSVERPDGSNFTLKIRSTKLEDSAMYFCASSVDRGVYEQYFGPGTRLTVT.

CDR3 in amino acids: CASSQSEGNYGYTF. For the CDR3, the DNA is TGTGCCAGCAGCCAATCGGAGGGAAACTATGGCTACACCTTC. V usage is TRBV16 and J usage is TRBJ1-2; D is unclear. The ends were cut back, 0 bases at V and 2 bases at J, with 7 bases in the middle. This CDR3 spans 14 amino acids. CDR1 KGHSY and CDR2 FQNENV come from the germline V gene.

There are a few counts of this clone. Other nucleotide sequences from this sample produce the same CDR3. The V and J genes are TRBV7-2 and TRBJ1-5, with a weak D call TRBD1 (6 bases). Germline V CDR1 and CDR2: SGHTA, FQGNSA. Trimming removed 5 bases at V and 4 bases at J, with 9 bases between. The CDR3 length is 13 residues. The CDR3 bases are TGTGCCAGCAGCACCGACAGGAATCAGCCCCAGCATTTT. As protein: CASSTDRNQPQHF.

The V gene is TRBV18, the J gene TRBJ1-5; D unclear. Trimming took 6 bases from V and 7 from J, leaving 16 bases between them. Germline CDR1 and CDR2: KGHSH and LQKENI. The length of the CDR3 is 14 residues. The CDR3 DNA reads TGTGCCAGCTCCGGCGCCCGGGATGACCAGCCCCAGCATTTT. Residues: CASSGARDDQPQHF.

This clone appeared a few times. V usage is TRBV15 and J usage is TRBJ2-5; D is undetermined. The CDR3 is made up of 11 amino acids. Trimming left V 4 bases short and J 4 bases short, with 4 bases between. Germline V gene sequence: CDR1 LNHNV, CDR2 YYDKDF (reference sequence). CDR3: CATSTGETQYF. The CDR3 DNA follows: TGTGCCACCAGCACTGGAGAGACCCAGTACTTC.

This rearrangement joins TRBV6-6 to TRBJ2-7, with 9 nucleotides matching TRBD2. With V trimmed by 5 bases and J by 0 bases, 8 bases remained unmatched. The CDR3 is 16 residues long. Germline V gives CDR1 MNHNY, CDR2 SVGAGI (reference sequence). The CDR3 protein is CASSRPTSGSSYEQYF. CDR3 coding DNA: TGTGCCAGCAGTCGTCCTACTAGCGGGTCCTCCTACGAGCAGTACTTC.

CDR3 protein: CASSLTGQGVDGYTF. The CDR3 coding sequence is TGCGCCAGCAGCCTGACGGGACAGGGAGTCGATGGCTACACCTTC. This chain links TRBV5-1 with TRBJ1-2, with 9 bases fitting TRBD1. This CDR3 is built from 15 residues. V gave up 4 bases and J gave up 6 bases; unmatched junction bases: 10. CDR1 is SGHRS and CDR2 is YFSETQ in the germline V gene. The full variable domain, its missing parts supplied by reference TRBV5-1 and TRBJ1-2, is KAGVTQTPRYLIKTRGQQVTLSCSPISGHRSVSWYQQTPGQGLQFLFEYFSETQRNKGNFPGRFSGRQFSNSRSEMNVSTLELGDSALYLCASSLTGQGVDGYTFGSGTRLTVV.

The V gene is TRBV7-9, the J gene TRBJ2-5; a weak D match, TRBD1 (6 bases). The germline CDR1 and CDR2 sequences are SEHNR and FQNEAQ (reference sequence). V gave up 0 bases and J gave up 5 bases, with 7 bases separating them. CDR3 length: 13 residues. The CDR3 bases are TGTGCCAGCAGCTTAGCGAGGGGGGAGACCCAGTACTTC. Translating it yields CASSLARGETQYF. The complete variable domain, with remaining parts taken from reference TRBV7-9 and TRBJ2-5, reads DTGVSQNPRHKITKRGQNVTFRCDPISEHNRLYWYRQTLGQGPEFLTYFQNEAQLEKSRLLSDRFSAERPKGSFSTLEIQRTEQGDSAMYLCASSLARGETQYFGPGTRLLVL.

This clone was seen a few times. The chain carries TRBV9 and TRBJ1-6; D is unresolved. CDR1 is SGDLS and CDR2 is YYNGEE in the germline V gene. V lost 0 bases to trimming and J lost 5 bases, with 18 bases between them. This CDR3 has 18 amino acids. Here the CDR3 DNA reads TGTGCCAGCAGCGTAGCTCAACCCGGTGCGGTGAATAATTCACCCCTCCACTTT. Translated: CASSVAQPGAVNNSPLHF.

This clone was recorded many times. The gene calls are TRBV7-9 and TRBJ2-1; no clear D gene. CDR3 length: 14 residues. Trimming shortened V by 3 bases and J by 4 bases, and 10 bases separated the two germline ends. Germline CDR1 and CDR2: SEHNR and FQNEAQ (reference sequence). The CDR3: CASSFGQKYNEQFF. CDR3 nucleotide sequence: TGTGCCAGCAGCTTTGGGCAGAAATACAATGAGCAGTTCTTC. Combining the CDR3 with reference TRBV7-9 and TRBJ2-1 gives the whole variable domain DTGVSQNPRHKITKRGQNVTFRCDPISEHNRLYWYRQTLGQGPEFLTYFQNEAQLEKSRLLSDRFSAERPKGSFSTLEIQRTEQGDSAMYLCASSFGQKYNEQFFGPGTRLTVL.

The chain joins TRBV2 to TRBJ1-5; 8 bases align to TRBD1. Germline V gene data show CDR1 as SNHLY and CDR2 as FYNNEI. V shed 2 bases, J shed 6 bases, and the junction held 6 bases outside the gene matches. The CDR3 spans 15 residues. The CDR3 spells CASSELRQGAQPQHF. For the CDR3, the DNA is TGTGCCAGCAGTGAACTCCGGCAGGGGGCTCAGCCCCAGCATTTT.

The CDR3 loop is CASSPLRGGLDTQYF. Here the CDR3 DNA reads TGTGCCAGCAGTCCTCTGCGGGGGGGCCTAGATACGCAGTATTTT. The V gene is TRBV11-2, the J gene TRBJ2-3, with 9 bases that match TRBD2. The V gene's germline CDR1 is SGHAT and CDR2 FQNNGV. The CDR3 has 15 residues. V gave up 6 bases and J gave up 5 bases; unmatched junction bases: 9.

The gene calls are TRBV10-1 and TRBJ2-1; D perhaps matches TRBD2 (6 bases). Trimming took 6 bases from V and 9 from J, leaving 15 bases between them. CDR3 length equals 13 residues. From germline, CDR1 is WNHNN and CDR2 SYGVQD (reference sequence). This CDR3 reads CASREGTFGEQFF. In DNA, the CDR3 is TGCGCCAGCAGGGAGGGGACTTTCGGTGAGCAGTTCTTC.

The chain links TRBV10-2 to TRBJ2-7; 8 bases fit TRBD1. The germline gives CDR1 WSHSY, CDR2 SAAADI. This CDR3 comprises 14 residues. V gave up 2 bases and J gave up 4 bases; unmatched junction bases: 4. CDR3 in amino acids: CASSEGQGIYEQYF. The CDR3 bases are TGCGCCAGCAGTGAGGGACAGGGAATATACGAGCAGTACTTC.

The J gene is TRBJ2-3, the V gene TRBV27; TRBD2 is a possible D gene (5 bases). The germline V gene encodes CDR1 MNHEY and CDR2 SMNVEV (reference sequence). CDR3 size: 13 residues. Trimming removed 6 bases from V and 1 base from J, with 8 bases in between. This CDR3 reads CASSHSGTDTQYF. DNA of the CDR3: TGTGCCAGCAGCCATAGCGGCACAGATACGCAGTATTTT.

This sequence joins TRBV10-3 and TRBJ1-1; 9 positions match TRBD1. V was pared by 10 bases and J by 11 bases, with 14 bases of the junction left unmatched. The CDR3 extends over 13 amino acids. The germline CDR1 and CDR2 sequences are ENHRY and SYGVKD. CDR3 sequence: CASSRDREAPAFF. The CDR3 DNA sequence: TGTGCCAGCAGCCGGGACAGGGAAGCGCCGGCTTTCTTT.

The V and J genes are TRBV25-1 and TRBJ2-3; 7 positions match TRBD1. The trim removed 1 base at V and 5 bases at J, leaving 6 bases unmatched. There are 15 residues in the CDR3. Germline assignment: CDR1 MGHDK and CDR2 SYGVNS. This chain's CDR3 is CASSESQGVGDTQYF. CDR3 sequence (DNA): TGTGCCAGCAGTGAATCCCAGGGGGTCGGAGATACGCAGTATTTT.

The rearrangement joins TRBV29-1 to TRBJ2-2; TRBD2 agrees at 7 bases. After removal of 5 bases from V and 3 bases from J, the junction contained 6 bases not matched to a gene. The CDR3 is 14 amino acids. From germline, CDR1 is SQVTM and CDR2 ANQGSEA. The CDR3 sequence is CSVISGFDTGELFF. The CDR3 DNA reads TGCAGCGTTATTAGCGGGTTCGACACCGGGGAGCTGTTTTTT.